The rows below give T cell receptor beta chains drawn from one sample of a study of regulatory T cells in long-lasting Graves disease. TCRdb analysed the multiplex PCR reads with MiXCR anew, one entry per CDR3 protein. Of some 320,000 distinct CDR3 sequences in the sample, 18% were seen once. The specimen comprised peripheral blood mononuclear cells (PBMCs), sampled at new diagnosis, from a patient treated with antithyroid drugs. The receptors come from a female donor with Graves disease. The CDR3 runs from the conserved cysteine through the conserved F or W. The D gene is left open where the match is weak. Clone size is shown for a subset of rows, as once, few, many or a class of expanded clone.

J | size | D | V | length | DNA | CDR3
TRBJ1-3 | NA | NA | TRBV6-1 | 13 | TGTGCCAGCAGAGAGGGGTTGGGAAACACCATATATTTT | CASREGLGNTIYF
TRBJ2-3 | many | TRBD1 | TRBV2 | 17 | TGTGCCAGCAGTGAAATTAGTGGACAGGAGAGCACAGATACGCAGTATTTT | CASSEISGQESTDTQYF
TRBJ1-1 | NA | NA | TRBV6-1 | 15 | TGTGCCAGCAGTCGGCGACAGGAGTCTAACACTGAAGCTTTCTTT | CASSRRQESNTEAFF
TRBJ2-5 | once | NA | TRBV5-1 | 14 | TGCGCCAGCAGCTTGGCTGCGGGCCAAGAGACCCAGCACTTC | CASSLAAGQETQHF
TRBJ2-1 | many | TRBD2 | TRBV3-1 | 16 | TGTGCCAGCAGCCAGGATTCTAGCGGGAGCGGAAATGAGCAGTTCTTC | CASSQDSSGSGNEQFF
TRBJ2-2 | many | NA | TRBV10-2 | 15 | TGCGCCAGCGATACAAGGGGCGCTTACACCGGGGAGCTGTTTTTT | CASDTRGAYTGELFF
TRBJ2-1 | many | NA | TRBV20-1 | 13 | TGCAGTGCTAGGCTCCTATTCGACAATGAGCAGTTCTTC | CSARLLFDNEQFF
TRBJ2-1 | many | TRBD1 | TRBV27 | 15 | TGTGCCAGCAGACCCGGGACAGGGGACTACAATGAGCAGTTCTTC | CASRPGTGDYNEQFF
TRBJ2-1 | many | NA | TRBV18 | 13 | TGTGCCAGCTCACCCGACCGCTTGGGAGAGCAGTTCTTC | CASSPDRLGEQFF
TRBJ2-4 | once | NA | TRBV12-3/TRBV12-4 | 15 | TGTGCCAGCAGTTCCCACAGGGAGGGGTATAACATTCAGTACTTC | CASSSHREGYNIQYF
TRBJ2-3 | many | NA | TRBV20-1 | 14 | TGCAGTGCAGCTAGGAATGTTCGGACAGATACGCAGTATTTT | CSAARNVRTDTQYF
TRBJ2-5 | NA | TRBD2 | TRBV9 | 15 | TGTGCCAGCAGCGTAGGGAGCGGGAGGGTCGAGACCCAGTACTTC | CASSVGSGRVETQYF
TRBJ2-1 | many | NA | TRBV3-1 | 12 | TGTGCCAGCAGCCAGGGAGCCGGTGAGCAGTTCTTC | CASSQGAGEQFF
TRBJ1-5 | many | TRBD1 | TRBV18 | 13 | TGTGCCAGCTCATATAATCCGGGACAGGGTAAGGATTTT | CASSYNPGQGKDF
TRBJ2-5 | many | TRBD1 | TRBV11-2 | 16 | TGTGCCAGCAGCCACCCGGGACAGGGGGCGGAGGAGACCCAGTACTTC | CASSHPGQGAEETQYF
TRBJ2-7 | many | TRBD1 | TRBV11-3 | 14 | TGTGCCAGCAGCGCCAGACAGGGTCTCTACGAGCAGTACTTC | CASSARQGLYEQYF
TRBJ2-3 | NA | NA | TRBV30 | 14 | TGTGCCTGGAGTCGGGTAGCGGGCACAGATACGCAGTATTTT | CAWSRVAGTDTQYF
TRBJ1-1 | many | NA | TRBV28 | 13 | TGTGCCAGCAGTTTTCAAATCAGGACCGAAGCTTTCTTT | CASSFQIRTEAFF
TRBJ2-3 | NA | NA | TRBV20-1 | 14 | TGCAGTGCCCTTATGGGACTGGGTAAAGATACGCAGTATTTT | CSALMGLGKDTQYF
TRBJ2-5 | many | NA | TRBV27 | 15 | TGTGCCAGCAGTCCCCCTCCGGGACTCCGGGAGACCCAGTACTTC | CASSPPPGLRETQYF
TRBJ2-7 | many | TRBD1 | TRBV27 | 15 | TGTGCCAGCAGTTTTGGGACAGGGGCCTCCTACGAGCAGTACTTC | CASSFGTGASYEQYF
TRBJ2-3 | few | NA | TRBV27 | 15 | TGTGCCAGCGCCGCGGGTGCCGCGGGCACAGATACGCAGTATTTT | CASAAGAAGTDTQYF
TRBJ2-3 | many | NA | TRBV28 | 11 | TGTGCCAGCAGTTGGTCTAGCGCGCAGTATTTT | CASSWSSAQYF
TRBJ2-2 | many | NA | TRBV2 | 16 | TGTGCCAGCAGTGAAGGGGACCTTAGTGATTCCGGGGAGCTGTTTTTT | CASSEGDLSDSGELFF
TRBJ2-5 | many | NA | TRBV20-1 | 15 | TGCAGTGCTAGAGATGTACAAGCAGTTCAAGAGACCCAGTACTTC | CSARDVQAVQETQYF
TRBJ2-1 | many | NA | TRBV19 | 12 | TGTGCCAGTAGTACTAGGGCTGGTGAGCAGTTCTTC | CASSTRAGEQFF
TRBJ2-7 | NA | TRBD1 | TRBV12-3/TRBV12-4 | 15 | TGTGCCAGCAGATACGGGACAGGCAATACCTACGAGCAGTACTTC | CASRYGTGNTYEQYF
TRBJ2-1 | many | NA | TRBV28 | 13 | TGTGCCAGCCACAGCGGACACTACAATGAGCAGTTCTTC | CASHSGHYNEQFF
TRBJ2-1 | many | TRBD2 | TRBV14 | 14 | TGTGCCTGTCGGCGTATAGCGGGATCCAATGAGCAGTTCTTC | CACRRIAGSNEQFF
TRBJ1-2 | few | NA | TRBV9 | 15 | TGTGCCAGCAGCCTCCTCCCGAACCCCGATCATGGCTACACCTTC | CASSLLPNPDHGYTF
TRBJ2-7 | many | NA | TRBV6-1 | 10 | TGTGCCGCCGTAGGGGAAAAGCAGTACTTC | CAAVGEKQYF
TRBJ1-1 | NA | NA | TRBV5-5 | 14 | TGTGCCAGCAGCTTGGCGGGACGGGACACTGAAGCTTTCTTT | CASSLAGRDTEAFF
TRBJ2-2 | NA | TRBD1 | TRBV5-6 | 16 | TGTGCCAGCAGCCTGATTACGGACAGGGCTATCGGGGAGCTGTTTTTT | CASSLITDRAIGELFF
TRBJ1-1 | many | NA | TRBV27 | 14 | TGTGCCAGCAGTTTCCCCGGACAGATCACTGAAGCTTTCTTT | CASSFPGQITEAFF
TRBJ2-7 | NA | NA | TRBV4-1 | 16 | TGCGCCAGCAGCCAAGAAAGGGAACCCCTGGCCTACGAGCAGTACTTC | CASSQEREPLAYEQYF
TRBJ1-2 | many | NA | TRBV19 | 13 | TGTGCCAGTAGTATAGAGGGACTCTATGGCTACACCTTC | CASSIEGLYGYTF
TRBJ1-4 | many | TRBD1 | TRBV2 | 16 | TGTGCCAGTCGTCTTTACCGGGACAGGGGAAGAGAAAAACTGTTTTTT | CASRLYRDRGREKLFF
TRBJ2-7 | many | NA | TRBV12-3/TRBV12-4 | 14 | TGTGCCAGCAGTTTTGGGGGCGCGACCTACGAGCAGTACTTC | CASSFGGATYEQYF
TRBJ1-1 | NA | NA | TRBV11-2 | 15 | TGTGCCAGCAGCTTAGCGCGAGGGGGTCTAACTGAAGCTTTCTTT | CASSLARGGLTEAFF
TRBJ2-7 | NA | NA | TRBV7-9 | 16 | TGTGCCAGCAGCCGTAATCCAGGGGACCGCTCCTACGAGCAGTACTTC | CASSRNPGDRSYEQYF
TRBJ1-1 | NA | NA | TRBV10-3 | 16 | TGTGCCATCAGTGAGTCGGTTAGGCAGACGTCCACTGAAGCTTTCTTT | CAISESVRQTSTEAFF
TRBJ1-5 | NA | NA | TRBV28 | 13 | TGTGCCAGCAGTTGGGCGGGGGATCAGCCCCAGCATTTT | CASSWAGDQPQHF
TRBJ1-1 | many | NA | TRBV4-2 | 13 | TGTGCCAGCAGCCAAGAACCTGATGCTGAAGCTTTCTTT | CASSQEPDAEAFF
TRBJ1-5 | NA | NA | TRBV30 | 15 | TGTGCCTGGAGTGTACGGTTGGGGGTAGGCCAGCCCCAGCATTTT | CAWSVRLGVGQPQHF
TRBJ2-3 | once | TRBD2 | TRBV7-3 | 13 | TGTGCCAGCAGCTTAGCGGGAGTCGATACGCAGTATTTT | CASSLAGVDTQYF
TRBJ1-4 | many | NA | TRBV2 | 13 | TGTGCCATAATCGACAGATTAAGAGAAAAACTGTTTTTT | CAIIDRLREKLFF
TRBJ2-3 | NA | TRBD1 | TRBV20-1 | 14 | TGCAGTGCAGACCTCCGGACAGGGGCAGATACGCAGTATTTT | CSADLRTGADTQYF
TRBJ1-1 | many | NA | TRBV20-1 | 11 | TGCAGTGCTGGAGGGGTCACTGAAGCTTTCTTT | CSAGGVTEAFF
TRBJ2-1 | many | NA | TRBV11-3 | 13 | TGTGCCAGCAGTCTCAATAGGGACAATGAGCAGTTCTTC | CASSLNRDNEQFF
TRBJ1-5 | many | NA | TRBV6-1 | 13 | TGTGCCAGCAGTGAAACGGCAGATCAGCCCCAGCATTTT | CASSETADQPQHF
TRBJ2-7 | many | TRBD2 | TRBV10-3 | 15 | TGTGCCATCAGCGAGGGACTAGCGGAGCCCTACGAGCAGTACTTC | CAISEGLAEPYEQYF
TRBJ2-5 | many | TRBD2 | TRBV6-1 | 15 | TGTGCCAGCAGTGAGACTAGCGGGCACCAAGAGACCCAGTACTTC | CASSETSGHQETQYF
TRBJ1-6 | NA | NA | TRBV11-2 | 16 | TGTGCCAGCAGCCCCCCAGGGATTTCCTATAATTCACCCCTCCACTTT | CASSPPGISYNSPLHF
TRBJ2-7 | NA | TRBD1 | TRBV2 | 14 | TGTGCCATTTCATCGCAGGGGGCCCCCTACGAGCAGTACTTC | CAISSQGAPYEQYF
TRBJ2-3 | many | NA | TRBV19 | 13 | TGTGCCAGTAGTATCCCTGGGGGAGGTACGCAGTATTTT | CASSIPGGGTQYF